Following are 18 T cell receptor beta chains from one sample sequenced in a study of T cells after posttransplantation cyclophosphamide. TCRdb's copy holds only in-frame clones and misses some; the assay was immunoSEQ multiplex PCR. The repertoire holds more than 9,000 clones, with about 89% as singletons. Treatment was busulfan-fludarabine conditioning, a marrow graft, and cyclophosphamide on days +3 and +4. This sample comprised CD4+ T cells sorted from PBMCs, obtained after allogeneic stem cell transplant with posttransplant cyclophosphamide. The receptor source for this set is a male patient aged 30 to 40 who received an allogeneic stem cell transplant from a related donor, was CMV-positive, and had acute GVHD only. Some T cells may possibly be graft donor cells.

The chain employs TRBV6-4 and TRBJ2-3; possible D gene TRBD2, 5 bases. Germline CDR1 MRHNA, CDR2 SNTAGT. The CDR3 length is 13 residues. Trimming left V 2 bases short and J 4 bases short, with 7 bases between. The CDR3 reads CASSDQAADTQYF. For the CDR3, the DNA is TGTGCCAGCAGTGACCAAGCGGCAGATACGCAGTATTTT.

CDR3 DNA: TGCGCCAGCAGCCAAGAGATCCGGTCACCCCTCCACTTT. Its protein is CASSQEIRSPLHF. This chain connects TRBV4-3 to TRBJ1-6; D is undetermined. Between the trimmed V and J ends, which lost 0 bases and 10 bases, there was a span of 7 bases. The CDR3 runs 13 residues. Germline CDR1 LGHNA, CDR2 YSLEER.

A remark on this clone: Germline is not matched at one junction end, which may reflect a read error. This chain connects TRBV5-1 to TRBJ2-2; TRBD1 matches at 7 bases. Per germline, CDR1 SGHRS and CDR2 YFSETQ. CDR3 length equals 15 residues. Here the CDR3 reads CASSSQGLNTGELFF. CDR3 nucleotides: TGTGCCAGCAGTTCACAGGGGCTCAACACCGGGGAGCTGTTTTTT.

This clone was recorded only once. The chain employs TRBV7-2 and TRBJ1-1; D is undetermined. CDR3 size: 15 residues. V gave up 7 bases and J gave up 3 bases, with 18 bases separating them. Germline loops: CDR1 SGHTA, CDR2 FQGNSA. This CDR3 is CASTLGGRADTEAFF. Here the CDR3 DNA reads TGTGCCAGCACCCTGGGTGGGAGGGCGGACACTGAAGCTTTCTTT.

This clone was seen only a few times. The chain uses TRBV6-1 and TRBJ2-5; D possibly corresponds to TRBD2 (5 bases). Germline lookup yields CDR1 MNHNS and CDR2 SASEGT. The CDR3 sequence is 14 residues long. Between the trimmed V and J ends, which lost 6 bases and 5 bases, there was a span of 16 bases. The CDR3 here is CASSEGPTRETQYF. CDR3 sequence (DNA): TGTGCCAGCAGCGAGGGCCCTACACGGGAGACCCAGTACTTC.

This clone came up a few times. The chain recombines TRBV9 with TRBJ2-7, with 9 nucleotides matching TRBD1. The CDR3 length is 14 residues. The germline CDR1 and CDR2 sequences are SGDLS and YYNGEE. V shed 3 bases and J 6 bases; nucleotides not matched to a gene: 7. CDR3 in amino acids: CASSETGGEIEQYF. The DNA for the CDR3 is TGTGCCAGCAGCGAGACAGGGGGGGAAATCGAGCAGTACTTC.

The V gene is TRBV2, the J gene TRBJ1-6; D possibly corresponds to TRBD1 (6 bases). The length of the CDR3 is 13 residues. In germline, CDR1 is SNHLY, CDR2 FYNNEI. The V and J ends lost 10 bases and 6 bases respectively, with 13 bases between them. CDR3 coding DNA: TGTGCCACCCGGACAGACTTTAATTCACCCCTCCACTTT. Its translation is CATRTDFNSPLHF.

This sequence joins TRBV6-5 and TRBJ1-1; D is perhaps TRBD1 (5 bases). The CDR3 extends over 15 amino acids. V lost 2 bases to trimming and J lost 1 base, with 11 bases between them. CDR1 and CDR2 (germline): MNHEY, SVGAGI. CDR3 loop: CASSYGGGRNTEAFF. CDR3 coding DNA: TGTGCCAGCAGTTACGGCGGGGGGAGGAACACTGAAGCTTTCTTT.

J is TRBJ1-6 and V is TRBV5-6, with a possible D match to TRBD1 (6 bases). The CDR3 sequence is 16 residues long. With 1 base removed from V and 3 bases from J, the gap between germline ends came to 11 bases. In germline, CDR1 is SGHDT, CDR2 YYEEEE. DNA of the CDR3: TGTGCCAGCAGCTTGCTGACAGGAAGCTATAATTCACCCCTCCACTTT. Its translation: CASSLLTGSYNSPLHF.

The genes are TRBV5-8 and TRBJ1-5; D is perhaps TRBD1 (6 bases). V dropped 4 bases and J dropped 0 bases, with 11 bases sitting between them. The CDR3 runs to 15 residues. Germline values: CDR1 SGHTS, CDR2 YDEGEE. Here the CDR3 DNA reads TGTGCCAGCAGCCTGACAGGCCCTAGCAATCAGCCCCAGCATTTT. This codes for CASSLTGPSNQPQHF.

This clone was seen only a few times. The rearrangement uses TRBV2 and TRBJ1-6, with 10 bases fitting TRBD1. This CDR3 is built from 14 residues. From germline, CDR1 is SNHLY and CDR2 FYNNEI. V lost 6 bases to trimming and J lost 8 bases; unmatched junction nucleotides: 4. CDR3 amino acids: CASSEDRGYSPLHF. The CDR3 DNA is TGTGCCAGCAGCGAGGACAGGGGGTATTCACCCCTCCACTTT.

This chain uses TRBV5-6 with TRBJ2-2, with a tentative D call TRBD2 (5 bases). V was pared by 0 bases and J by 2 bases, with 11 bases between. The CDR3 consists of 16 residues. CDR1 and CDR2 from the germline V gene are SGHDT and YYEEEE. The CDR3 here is CASSLELGSNTGELFF. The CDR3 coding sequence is TGTGCCAGCAGCTTGGAGCTAGGGAGCAACACCGGGGAGCTGTTTTTT.

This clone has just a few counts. CDR3 amino acids: CASSEGNRGLNTEAFF. The CDR3 DNA reads TGTGCCAGCAGCGAGGGGAACAGGGGTTTGAACACTGAAGCTTTCTTT. The chain employs TRBV9 and TRBJ1-1, with 7 nucleotides matching TRBD1. The V segment lost 3 bases and the J segment 0 bases; nucleotides outside the gene matches: 8. Germline assignment: CDR1 SGDLS and CDR2 YYNGEE. The CDR3 is 16 amino acids.

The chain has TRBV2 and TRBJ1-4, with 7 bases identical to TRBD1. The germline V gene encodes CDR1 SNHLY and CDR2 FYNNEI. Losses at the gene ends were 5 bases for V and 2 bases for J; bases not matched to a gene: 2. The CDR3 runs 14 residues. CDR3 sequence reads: CASSYRGTNEKLFF. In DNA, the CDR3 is TGTGCCAGCAGTTACAGGGGCACTAATGAAAAACTGTTTTTT.

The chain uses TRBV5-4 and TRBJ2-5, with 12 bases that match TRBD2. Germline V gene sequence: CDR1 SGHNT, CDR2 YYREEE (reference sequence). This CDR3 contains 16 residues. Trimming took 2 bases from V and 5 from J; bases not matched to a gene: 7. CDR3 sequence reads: CASSLSLAGGQETQYF. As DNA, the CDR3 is TGTGCCAGCAGCTTATCGCTAGCGGGGGGGCAGGAGACCCAGTACTTC.

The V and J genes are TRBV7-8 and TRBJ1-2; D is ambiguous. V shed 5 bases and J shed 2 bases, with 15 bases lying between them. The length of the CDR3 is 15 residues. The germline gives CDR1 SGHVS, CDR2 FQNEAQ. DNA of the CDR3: TGTGCCAGCAGCCCCGAGTTCGTGAACAACTATGGCTACACCTTC. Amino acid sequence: CASSPEFVNNYGYTF.

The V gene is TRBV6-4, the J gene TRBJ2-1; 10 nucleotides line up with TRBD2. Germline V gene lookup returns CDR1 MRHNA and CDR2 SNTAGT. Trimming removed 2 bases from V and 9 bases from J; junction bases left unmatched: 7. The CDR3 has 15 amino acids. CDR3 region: CASSDQAGGPGEQFF. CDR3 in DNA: TGTGCCAGCAGTGACCAAGCGGGGGGGCCGGGTGAGCAGTTCTTC.

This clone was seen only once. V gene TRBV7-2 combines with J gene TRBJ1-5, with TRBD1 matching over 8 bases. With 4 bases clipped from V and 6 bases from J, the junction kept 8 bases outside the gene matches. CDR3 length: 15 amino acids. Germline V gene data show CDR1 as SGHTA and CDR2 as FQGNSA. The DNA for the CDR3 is TGTGCCAGCAGCTATGACAGGGGCCATGGTCAGCCCCAGCATTTT. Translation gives CASSYDRGHGQPQHF.